This T cell receptor beta chain comes out of a study of identical twins. Study-wide results and caveats: Beta out-of-frame twin sharing showed a weaker excess. Invariant MAIT and iNKT cells may have partly biased zero-insertion analyses.

One entry per CDR3 protein, called by TCRdb with MiXCR from the 5' RACE reads. The sample carries about 430,000 distinct CDR3 sequences, around a sixth recorded once. Germline assignment: CDR1 SGHKS and CDR2 YYEKEE (reference sequence). There are 16 residues in the CDR3. A word on this clonotype: The antigen remains unidentified. This could be a read error, since a much larger clone is one nucleotide away.

Donors uniformly comprised healthy Caucasians. The sequence was obtained from a man aged 45 to 65 in good health. The V and J genes are TRBV5-5 and TRBJ2-3; 16 nucleotides match TRBD2. Sequences were obtained from naive T cells sorted from blood. CDR3 sequence (DNA): TGTACCAGCAGCTCCGGGACTAGCGGGAGGGCAGATACGCAGTATTTT. It is translated as CTSSSGTSGRADTQYF.